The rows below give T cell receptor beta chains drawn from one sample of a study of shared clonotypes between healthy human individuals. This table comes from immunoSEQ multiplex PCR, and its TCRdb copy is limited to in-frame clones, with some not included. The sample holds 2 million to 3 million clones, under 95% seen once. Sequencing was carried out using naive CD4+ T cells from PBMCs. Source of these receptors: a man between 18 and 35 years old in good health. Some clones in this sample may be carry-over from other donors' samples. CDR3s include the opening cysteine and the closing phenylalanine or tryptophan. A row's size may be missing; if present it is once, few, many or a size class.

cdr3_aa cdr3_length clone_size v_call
CASSWTSVGGELFF 14 - TRBV7-2
CASSNEETQYF 11 once TRBV28
CASSPWVAGTNYNEQFF 17 - TRBV14
CASSYWTGKETQYF 14 - TRBV6-5
CASSQEVGEGTF 12 - TRBV14
CASSPVPGQGPYEQYF 16 - TRBV7-2
CASSLTGALATEAFF 15 once TRBV28
CASSSVGGTGSYEQYF 16 - TRBV11-2
CASSLGVRGNGNTIYF 16 - TRBV5-6
CASSLGLTSGANVLTF 16 - TRBV5-5
CASSVGPGTGGYGYTF 16 - TRBV9
CASTRGLDQPQHF 13 - TRBV6-1
CASSYYRTVYEQYF 14 - TRBV11-2
CATSGHRFLLYNEQFF 16 - TRBV15
CASSFPLEAGASYEQYF 17 - TRBV7-9
CASSFGPFGPGNTIYF 16 - TRBV5-1
CASSAIYRDSNQPQHF 16 - TRBV6-6
CASSLAQGGTEAFF 14 - TRBV5-1
CASSLQSTQETQYF 14 - TRBV2
CASRKRRDRVPGELFF 16 - TRBV28
CASSLGGPSVETQYF 15 - TRBV5-1
CASSLQGTYTGELFF 15 - TRBV7-9
CASSSTGARSGANVLTF 17 - TRBV11-1
CATSRDSSSGNTIYF 15 - TRBV15
CSVDEQGNNIQYF 13 - TRBV29-1
CASRRGSDTGELFF 14 - TRBV5-1
CASPGTGRGYEQYF 14 - TRBV6-1
CASMVGEKLFF 11 - TRBV18
CASSADTSNQPQHF 14 - TRBV21-1
CASSYPGQSYEQYF 14 - TRBV6-5
CASSYAAAYNSPLHF 15 - TRBV6-5
CASSSFRQGTNEKLFF 16 - TRBV6-5
CASSTGQGSRRYTF 14 - TRBV2
CASLPSRGRGTEAFF 15 - TRBV27
CASGLLAGQGNEQFF 15 - TRBV12-5
CASSRAAGGEKLFF 14 - TRBV7-2
CASSPLVGVEYEQYF 15 - TRBV5-8
CASSLDRVKFF 11 few TRBV7-9
CASSGGVNTEAFF 13 - TRBV2
CASSLGRRGSGGYTF 15 - TRBV5-1
CASSPATSGKYNEQFF 16 - TRBV18
CASSPPGVPTDTQYF 15 - TRBV18
CASSQVTGIDSPLHF 15 - TRBV4-3